These 17 T cell receptor beta chains were sequenced from one sample in a study of identical twins. Each CDR3 protein gets one entry after TCRdb re-called the 5' RACE reads with MiXCR. The sample shows hundreds of thousands of distinct CDR3 sequences, 15% to 20% of them seen only once. This sample was also put to use in a study of T cells expressing NK-cell markers.

The material sequenced was PBMCs. These receptors were collected from a woman aged 18-35 years in good health.

This clonotype was counted only a few times. Here the CDR3 DNA reads TGTGCCAGTATAGCGGGAGGGAAGAATGAGCAGTTCTTC. Its protein product is CASIAGGKNEQFF. The genes are TRBV6-1 and TRBJ2-1; 11 nucleotides match TRBD2. The J segment lost 7 bases and the V segment lost 9 bases, leaving 5 bases of the junction unmatched. CDR3 length: 13 amino acids. Germline V lookup: CDR1 MNHNS, CDR2 SASEGT.

This rearrangement joins TRBV4-1 to TRBJ2-7; D not certain. The V end lost 8 bases, the J end lost 1 base, and 12 bases lay between the germline ends. Germline V gives CDR1 MGHRA, CDR2 YSYEKL. The CDR3 is 13 residues long. The CDR3 protein is CASGPLPSYEQYF. In nucleotides, the CDR3 is TGCGCCAGCGGACCCTTACCGTCCTACGAGCAGTACTTC.

This clonotype was observed a few times. The V call is TRBV10-3, the J call TRBJ2-7; TRBD1 matches 7 bases. Germline V lookup: CDR1 ENHRY, CDR2 SYGVKD. The CDR3 totals 13 residues. V lost 11 bases and J lost 5; bases outside the gene matches: 12. CDR3 protein: CASREGGVDEQYF. The CDR3, as DNA: TGTGCCTCCCGGGAAGGGGGCGTCGACGAGCAGTACTTC.

This clonotype was detected ten times or more. The chain couples TRBV20-1 to TRBJ2-1; TRBD2 agrees at 9 bases. Per the germline V gene, CDR1 is DFQATT and CDR2 is SNEGSKA (reference sequence). The trim removed 3 bases at V and 2 bases at J, leaving 5 bases unmatched. The CDR3 extends over 15 amino acids. CDR3 region: CSARISGSPYNEQFF. In DNA, the CDR3 is TGCAGTGCTAGGATTAGCGGGAGTCCCTACAATGAGCAGTTCTTC.

The chain links TRBV7-3 to TRBJ1-2; D might be TRBD1 (5 bases). V shed 5 bases and J shed 3 bases, with 10 bases lying between them. CDR1 is SGHTA, CDR2 FQGTGA, per germline. The CDR3 sequence is 13 residues long. The CDR3 region has the DNA TGTGCCAGCAGCGCCTCCAGGGACTATGGCTACACCTTC. It translates to CASSASRDYGYTF.

This clonotype was detected only a few times. The chain is built from TRBV5-1 and TRBJ1-4; TRBD1 matches 10 bases. V shed 1 base, J shed 8 bases, and the junction held 5 bases outside the gene matches. Germline-derived CDR1 and CDR2 are SGHRS and YFSETQ. CDR3 size: 15 residues. As DNA, the CDR3 is TGCGCCAGCAGCTTGACCGGGACAGGGGAGGAAAAACTGTTTTTT. Its protein is CASSLTGTGEEKLFF.

The chain recombines TRBV25-1 with TRBJ1-1; D gene uncertain. Trimming cost V 1 base and J 4 bases, with 10 bases left between them. The CDR3 is 14 residues long. Germline V gene sequence: CDR1 MGHDK, CDR2 SYGVNS. CDR3 sequence: CASSESRAGTEAFF. CDR3 bases: TGTGCCAGCAGTGAATCTCGGGCGGGCACTGAAGCTTTCTTT.

V is TRBV29-1 and J is TRBJ2-3; D assignment may be TRBD1 or TRBD2 (5 bases each). V was trimmed by 6 bases and J by 0 bases, leaving 13 bases between them. Germline values: CDR1 SQVTM, CDR2 ANQGSEA. The CDR3 runs to 14 residues. CDR3 protein: CSVLPGRSTDTQYF. CDR3 in DNA: TGCAGCGTCCTACCGGGACGGAGCACAGATACGCAGTATTTT.

V and J are TRBV29-1 and TRBJ2-7; D gene unclear. The germline CDR1 and CDR2 sequences are SQVTM and ANQGSEA. This CDR3 comprises 12 residues. Trimming removed 0 bases at V and 3 bases at J, with 6 bases between. CDR3 region: CSVEDQVYEQYF. The DNA for the CDR3 is TGCAGCGTTGAAGATCAAGTCTACGAGCAGTACTTC.

This clonotype was recorded many times. The rearrangement links TRBV12-3 or TRBV12-4 to TRBJ1-5, with D unresolved. V shed 3 bases and J shed 3 bases, with 3 bases lying between them. This CDR3 comprises 12 residues. The DNA for the CDR3 is TGTGCCAGCAGTTTTAACAATCAGCCCCAGCATTTT. This gives the protein CASSFNNQPQHF.

V usage is TRBV3-1 and J usage is TRBJ2-5; 8 bases align to TRBD2. Germline assignment: CDR1 LGHDT and CDR2 YNNKEL (reference sequence). Trimming removed 2 bases from V and 2 bases from J; junction bases left unmatched: 4. This CDR3 contains 15 residues. The CDR3 DNA follows: TGTGCCAGCAGCCAATTTGCGGGGGGACAAGAGACCCAGTACTTC. Translating it yields CASSQFAGGQETQYF.

In its sample, this clonotype was seen a few times. V usage is TRBV5-6 and J usage is TRBJ1-6; D uncertain. Per germline, CDR1 SGHDT and CDR2 YYEEEE. The CDR3 contains 15 residues. The germline V and J ends were trimmed by 4 bases and 5 bases, with 13 bases remaining between them. CDR3 coding DNA: TGTGCCAGCAGCCTTCCCGGACGGGATAATTCACCCCTCCACTTT. Its protein product is CASSLPGRDNSPLHF.

V and J are TRBV29-1 and TRBJ2-3; maybe TRBD2 (6 bases). The V end was cut by 7 bases, the J end by 9 bases, with 20 bases between. The CDR3 totals 13 residues. Per the germline V gene, CDR1 is SQVTM and CDR2 is ANQGSEA. Here the CDR3 reads CSAARSTSPTQYF. The CDR3, as DNA: TGCAGCGCTGCCCGATCGACTAGTCCGACGCAGTATTTT.

In its sample, this clonotype was seen a few times. The V and J genes are TRBV7-7 and TRBJ2-1; 7 bases fit TRBD2. Germline trimming cut 4 bases from V and 9 bases from J; bases unmatched to any gene: 9. Looked up from germline, CDR1 is SSHAT and CDR2 is FNYEAQ (reference sequence). This CDR3 spans 14 amino acids. The DNA of the CDR3 is TGTGCCAGCAGCTCGGGGGGTCTCTCCGGTGAGCAGTTCTTC. This codes for CASSSGGLSGEQFF.

The table lists this clonotype with a few counts. The gene calls are TRBV5-5 and TRBJ2-7; weak D call: TRBD2 (5 bases). The CDR3 has 14 amino acids. V was cut by 1 base and J by 2 bases, with 10 bases left in between. CDR1 is SGHKS, CDR2 YYEKEE, per germline (reference sequence). The CDR3 bases are TGTGCCAGCAGCTTGCGGGATCCAGCCTACGAGCAGTACTTC. Protein sequence: CASSLRDPAYEQYF. Full variable domain (outside the CDR3, taken from reference TRBV5-5 and TRBJ2-7): DAGVTQSPTHLIKTRGQQVTLRCSPISGHKSVSWYQQVLGQGPQFIFQYYEKEERGRGNFPDRFSARQFPNYSSELNVNALLLGDSALYLCASSLRDPAYEQYFGPGTRLTVT.

This clonotype was seen repeatedly, ten times or more. The chain joins TRBV20-1 to TRBJ2-1; no clear D gene. Germline V gene sequence: CDR1 DFQATT, CDR2 SNEGSKA (reference sequence). Trimming removed 6 bases from V and 0 bases from J, with 12 bases in between. CDR3 length: 14 residues. The CDR3 sequence: CSATPRSSYNEQFF. CDR3 nucleotide sequence: TGCAGTGCCACCCCTAGGAGCTCCTACAATGAGCAGTTCTTC.

In this sample, this clonotype turned up a few times. The chain joins TRBV29-1 to TRBJ2-7; 9 bases match TRBD2. V lost 5 bases and J lost 7; bases outside the gene matches: 15. This CDR3 region has 15 residues. The germline V gene encodes CDR1 SQVTM and CDR2 ANQGSEA. CDR3 nucleotides: TGCAGCGTTCGCACTAGCGGGTTCGAAAGTGGAGAGCAGTACTTC. The encoded protein is CSVRTSGFESGEQYF.